The 22 T cell receptor beta chains presented below share a single source sample, sequenced in a study of response to subunit inactivated influenza vaccine. TCRdb re-called the RT-PCR reads with MiXCR, one entry per CDR3 protein. Of 700,000 to 800,000 distinct CDR3 sequences in the sample, less than 20% were seen once. The sequenced sample was PBMCs from blood, obtained more than 4 days after vaccination. All receptors come from a man in his forties or fifties who received an inactivated influenza vaccine.

This chain links TRBV7-9 with TRBJ1-5, with 10 bases matching TRBD1. Germline CDR1 reads SEHNR; CDR2 reads FQNEAQ (reference sequence). This CDR3 is 15 amino acids long. Germline trimming cut 5 bases from V and 5 bases from J; bases unmatched to any gene: 6. CDR3 DNA: TGTGCCAGCAGCCCTGGGACAGGGGTCTATCAGCCCCAGCATTTT. It yields the protein CASSPGTGVYQPQHF.

The chain is built from TRBV5-1 and TRBJ2-1, with D hard to call. The germline V gene encodes CDR1 SGHRS and CDR2 YFSETQ. This CDR3 is built from 15 residues. The V gene lost 4 bases and the J gene lost 0 bases, with 11 bases spanning the gap. CDR3 sequence reads: CASSGAVGSYNEQFF. As DNA, the CDR3 is TGCGCCAGCAGCGGAGCTGTCGGCTCCTACAATGAGCAGTTCTTC.

This clonotype has ten or more counts. The chain has TRBV7-2 and TRBJ2-7; D remains unclear. In germline, CDR1 is SGHTA, CDR2 FQGNSA. V was shortened by 0 bases and J by 3 bases, with 9 bases between the two germline ends. The CDR3 covers 14 residues. This CDR3 is CASSLAAPLYEQYF. Here the CDR3 DNA reads TGTGCCAGCAGCTTAGCAGCTCCTCTCTACGAGCAGTACTTC.

The V call is TRBV20-1, the J call TRBJ2-3, with TRBD2 matching 12 bases. Germline CDR1 DFQATT, CDR2 SNEGSKA (reference sequence). The CDR3 has 16 residues. CDR3 DNA: TGCAGGGCAACCATCTCTAGCGGGGGGGCCCCAGATACGCAGTATTTT. It translates to CRATISSGGAPDTQYF.

This chain's CDR3 is CSASFRLAPQFF. The CDR3 DNA is TGCAGTGCTAGTTTTAGACTAGCGCCCCAGTTCTTC. The chain has TRBV20-1 and TRBJ2-1; 8 bases align to TRBD2. V dropped 3 bases and J dropped 13; count of bases not matched to a gene: 8. Per the germline V gene, CDR1 is DFQATT and CDR2 is SNEGSKA (reference sequence). This CDR3 is 12 amino acids long.

V and J are TRBV7-9 and TRBJ1-5; no clear D. The germline V gene has CDR1 SEHNR and CDR2 FQNEAQ (reference sequence). The CDR3 is made up of 14 amino acids. V was trimmed by 5 bases and J by 2 bases, leaving 10 bases between them. In nucleotides, the CDR3 is TGTGCCAGCAGCCTTGGGGAGGGCAATCAGCCCCAGCATTTT. It yields the protein CASSLGEGNQPQHF.

This clonotype was observed a handful of times. The chain combines TRBV5-1 with TRBJ2-7; 11 positions agree with TRBD1. Trimming at V came to 1 base and at J to 3 bases, leaving 6 bases not matched to a gene. The CDR3 runs 16 residues. CDR1 is SGHRS, CDR2 YFSETQ, per germline. DNA of the CDR3: TGCGCCAGCAGCTTGTCTGGGACAGGGGGTCACTACGAGCAGTACTTC. This sequence encodes CASSLSGTGGHYEQYF.

This clonotype was observed at least ten times. Written as DNA, the CDR3 is TGTGCCAGCAGTTTAGCGCTTGGAAACACCATATATTTT. Translated, it gives CASSLALGNTIYF. J is TRBJ1-3 and V is TRBV12-3 or TRBV12-4; D remains ambiguous. There are 13 residues in the CDR3. The V gene lost 0 bases and the J gene lost 3 bases, with 3 bases spanning the gap.

This clonotype was counted a few times. V is TRBV29-1 and J is TRBJ2-1, with TRBD2 matching over 8 bases. CDR3 size: 14 residues. Germline CDR1 SQVTM, CDR2 ANQGSEA. V lost 4 bases and J lost 4; bases outside the gene matches: 6. The CDR3 nucleotides read TGCAGCGTTGGTCCAGCGGGAGTTTACAATGAGCAGTTCTTC. Translated: CSVGPAGVYNEQFF.

This clonotype was detected many times. V gene TRBV12-3 or TRBV12-4 combines with J gene TRBJ1-2, with D unresolved. CDR3 length equals 12 residues. V lost 3 bases and J lost 6, with 8 bases in between. CDR3 bases: TGTGCCAGCAGTTTCCCCGGGAATGGCTACACCTTC. Translated: CASSFPGNGYTF.

The chain is built from TRBV29-1 and TRBJ2-5; D call uncertain. The germline V gene has CDR1 SQVTM and CDR2 ANQGSEA. Between the trimmed V and J ends, which lost 3 bases and 4 bases, there was a span of 9 bases. The CDR3 has 12 residues. CDR3 bases: TGCAGCGTTGAGGGCCAGGTAGAGACCCAGTACTTC. Protein sequence: CSVEGQVETQYF.

J is TRBJ1-4 and V is TRBV10-1, with no clear D. The V end lost 0 bases, the J end lost 7 bases, and 3 bases lay between the germline ends. The CDR3 loop spans 12 amino acids. Germline V gene lookup returns CDR1 WNHNN and CDR2 SYGVQD (reference sequence). The CDR3 here is CASSESSEKLFF. The DNA for the CDR3 is TGCGCCAGCAGTGAGTCAAGTGAAAAACTGTTTTTT.

This clonotype appeared a few times. The chain recombines TRBV7-8 with TRBJ2-7, with TRBD2 as a possible D gene (6 bases). CDR3 size: 14 residues. In germline, CDR1 is SGHVS, CDR2 FQNEAQ. Trimming pared 4 bases from V and 5 bases from J, leaving 15 bases between. CDR3 DNA: TGTGCCAGCAGCTCGGGACTGGGGTTCGACGAGCAGTACTTC. Protein sequence: CASSSGLGFDEQYF.

The chain links TRBV7-9 to TRBJ2-7; D not certain. The germline V gene has CDR1 SEHNR and CDR2 FQNEAQ (reference sequence). V dropped 1 base and J dropped 7 bases, with 14 bases sitting between them. The CDR3 covers 14 residues. The CDR3: CASSLDLGLGEQYF. The CDR3, as DNA: TGTGCCAGCAGCTTAGACCTGGGTCTGGGTGAGCAGTACTTC.

The chain employs TRBV20-1 and TRBJ2-5; D may be TRBD1 (5 bases). V was shortened by 3 bases and J by 5 bases, with 19 bases between the two germline ends. This CDR3 has 15 residues. Germline CDR1 is DFQATT and CDR2 is SNEGSKA (reference sequence). CDR3 bases: TGCAGTGCTAGTCCCGTCTCTACAGGTTCGGAGACCCAGTACTTC. It is translated as CSASPVSTGSETQYF.

This chain links TRBV4-3 with TRBJ2-7; TRBD2 agrees at 7 bases. V lost 0 bases to trimming and J lost 1 base; unmatched junction nucleotides: 9. This CDR3 is built from 17 residues. The germline CDR1 and CDR2 sequences are LGHNA and YSLEER. The CDR3 sequence: CASSQDITGGPSYEQYF. CDR3 bases: TGCGCCAGCAGCCAAGATATAACGGGAGGCCCATCCTACGAGCAGTACTTC.

In this sample, this clonotype turned up a few times. The chain uses TRBV6-1 and TRBJ1-3, with a possible D match to TRBD1 (5 bases). V was shortened by 6 bases and J by 4 bases, with 19 bases between the two germline ends. This CDR3 has 16 amino acids. Germline V CDR1 and CDR2: MNHNS, SASEGT. This chain's CDR3 is CASRGTLGLRGNTIYF. The CDR3 DNA follows: TGTGCCAGCAGAGGGACTTTGGGCCTGCGAGGAAACACCATATATTTT.

The chain links TRBV5-6 to TRBJ2-1; D may be TRBD1 or TRBD2 (6 bases each). The V end lost 4 bases, the J end lost 7 bases, and 12 bases lay between the germline ends. CDR1 and CDR2 from the germline V gene are SGHDT and YYEEEE. The CDR3 runs to 13 residues. This CDR3 reads CASSGGTTNEQFF. In nucleotides, the CDR3 is TGTGCCAGCAGCGGAGGGACAACGAATGAGCAGTTCTTC.

The chain recombines TRBV29-1 with TRBJ2-7; the D gene is possibly TRBD1 (6 bases). The CDR3 loop spans 15 amino acids. Germline lookup yields CDR1 SQVTM and CDR2 ANQGSEA. V lost 4 bases and J 2 bases, leaving 18 bases between the germline ends. CDR3 residues: CSVGGLKTGPYEQYF. The CDR3 coding sequence is TGCAGCGTTGGTGGCCTTAAGACAGGTCCCTACGAGCAGTACTTC.

The chain links TRBV6-2 or TRBV6-3 to TRBJ2-1, with 9 bases matching TRBD2. The CDR3 spans 14 residues. Losses at the gene ends were 2 bases for V and 9 bases for J; bases not matched to a gene: 5. Germline CDR1 and CDR2: MNHEY and SVGEGT. CDR3 DNA: TGTGCCAGCAGTTACGGGGCTAGCGGGATTGAGCAGTTCTTC. It yields the protein CASSYGASGIEQFF.

This clonotype was recorded at least ten times. V is TRBV4-3 and J is TRBJ2-1, with D possibly being TRBD2 (6 bases). Germline V gene lookup returns CDR1 LGHNA and CDR2 YSLEER. V was pared by 4 bases and J by 1 base, with 20 bases between. The CDR3 extends over 18 amino acids. CDR3 in amino acids: CASSRDPSGLTSYNEQFF. The CDR3 bases are TGCGCCAGCAGCCGAGATCCCTCGGGACTCACTTCCTACAATGAGCAGTTCTTC.

This clonotype was detected ten times or more. The chain is built from TRBV12-3 or TRBV12-4 and TRBJ2-2, with TRBD1 matching 9 bases. The CDR3 has 15 residues. V gave up 5 bases and J gave up 6 bases; unmatched junction bases: 7. In DNA, the CDR3 is TGTGCCAGCAGTCCGGGACAGGGCTACGCCGGGGAGCTGTTTTTT. Translating gives CASSPGQGYAGELFF.